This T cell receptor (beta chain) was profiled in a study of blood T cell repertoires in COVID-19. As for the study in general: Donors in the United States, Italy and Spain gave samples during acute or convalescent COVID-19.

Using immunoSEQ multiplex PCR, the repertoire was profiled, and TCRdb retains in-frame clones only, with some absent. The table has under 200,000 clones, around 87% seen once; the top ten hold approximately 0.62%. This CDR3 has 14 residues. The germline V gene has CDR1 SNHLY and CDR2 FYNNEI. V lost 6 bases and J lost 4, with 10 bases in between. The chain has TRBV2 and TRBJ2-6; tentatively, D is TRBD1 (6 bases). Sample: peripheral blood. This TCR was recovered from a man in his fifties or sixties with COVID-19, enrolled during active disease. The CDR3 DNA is TGTGCCAGCAGAACAGGGTCCGGGGCCAACGTCCTGACTTTC. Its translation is CASRTGSGANVLTF.